Shown below are 8 T cell receptor beta chains from a single sample sequenced in a study of blood T cell repertoires in COVID-19. TCRdb's copy holds only in-frame clones and misses some; the assay was immunoSEQ multiplex PCR. The data contain more than 150,000 clones, approximately 80% of them singletons. The specimen sequenced was PBMCs or T cells enriched from blood (not recorded which). The receptors derive from a man between 50 and 59 years old who had recovered from COVID-19.

The table lists this clone with a count of one. The V gene is TRBV30, the J gene TRBJ2-5, with D uncertain. Per the germline V gene, CDR1 is GTSNPN and CDR2 is SVGIG (reference sequence). V was shortened by 4 bases and J by 0 bases, with 9 bases between the two germline ends. This CDR3 is built from 13 residues. CDR3 in DNA: TGTGCCTGGACCCCCGGGTACCAAGAGACCCAGTACTTC. Encoded protein: CAWTPGYQETQYF. The full variable domain, with the rest looked up from reference TRBV30 and TRBJ2-5, is SQTIHQWPATLVQPVGSPLSLECTVEGTSNPNLYWYRQAAGRGLQLLFYSVGIGQISSEVPQNLSASRPQDRQFILSSKKLLLSDSGFYLCAWTPGYQETQYFGPGTRLLVL.

The genes are TRBV7-6 and TRBJ1-2; 9 bases fit TRBD1. V was pared by 3 bases and J by 6 bases, with 8 bases of the junction left unmatched. The CDR3 is 15 amino acids. Germline V lookup: CDR1 SGHVS, CDR2 FNYEAQ. The CDR3 is CASSLGGQGVNGYTF. CDR3 nucleotides: TGTGCCAGCAGCTTGGGGGGACAGGGTGTCAATGGCTACACCTTC.

The chain joins TRBV24-1 to TRBJ1-5, with 9 bases lining up with TRBD1. V was clipped by 5 bases and J by 4 bases; unmatched bases: 11. This CDR3 region has 17 residues. Germline V gene lookup returns CDR1 KGHDR and CDR2 SFDVKD. The CDR3 region has the DNA TGTGCCACCAGTGCCAACCCCGGGACAGGGCAGAATCAGCCCCAGCATTTT. Amino acid sequence: CATSANPGTGQNQPQHF.

This clone showed up just once. The CDR3 here is CASSQVRTSISNEQFF. The CDR3 nucleotides read TGTGCCAGCAGCCAAGTACGGACTAGTATAAGCAATGAGCAGTTCTTC. This sequence joins TRBV3-1 (or the pseudogene TRBV3-2) and TRBJ2-1; 7 bases agree with TRBD2. The CDR3 loop spans 16 amino acids. Germline V gene lookup returns CDR1 LGHDT and CDR2 YNNKEL (reference sequence). J was trimmed by 6 bases and V by 1 base; bases with no gene match: 9.

The rearrangement uses TRBV28 and TRBJ1-2, with D tentatively TRBD1 (5 bases). The CDR3 spans 11 residues. V lost 8 bases and J 2 bases, leaving 6 bases between the germline ends. CDR1 is MDHEN, CDR2 SYDVKM, per germline. As DNA, the CDR3 is TGTGCCAGCGACAGCAACTATGGCTACACCTTC. It is translated as CASDSNYGYTF.

This clone appeared a few times. The chain links TRBV27 to TRBJ2-7, with 12 bases lining up with TRBD1. Germline values: CDR1 MNHEY, CDR2 SMNVEV (reference sequence). This CDR3 spans 15 amino acids. The trim removed 5 bases at V and 5 bases at J, leaving 7 bases unmatched. The CDR3 here is CASSRSGTGGDEQYF. Here the CDR3 DNA reads TGTGCCAGCAGTCGCTCCGGGACAGGGGGCGACGAGCAGTACTTC.

The CDR3 here is CASSEAGQADTQYF. The CDR3 region has the DNA TGTGCCAGCAGTGAAGCGGGACAGGCAGATACGCAGTATTTT. The chain recombines TRBV2 with TRBJ2-3, with 8 bases that match TRBD1. Trimming at V came to 0 bases and at J to 4 bases, leaving 0 bases not matched to a gene. This CDR3 comprises 14 residues. CDR1 and CDR2 (germline): SNHLY, FYNNEI.

In DNA, the CDR3 is TGTGCCAGCTCACCCCGTTCGGAGACCCAGTACTTC. Residues: CASSPRSETQYF. V gene TRBV18 combines with J gene TRBJ2-5; D gene uncertain. Trimming cost V 3 bases and J 5 bases, with 7 bases left between them. The CDR3 runs to 12 residues. The germline CDR1 and CDR2 sequences are KGHSH and LQKENI. Together with reference TRBV18 and TRBJ2-5, the CDR3 gives the full variable domain: NAGVMQNPRHLVRRRGQEARLRCSPMKGHSHVYWYRQLPEEGLKFMVYLQKENIIDESGMPKERFSAEFPKEGPSILRIQQVVRGDSAAYFCASSPRSETQYFGPGTRLLVL.